The T cell receptor beta chain described here comes from a study of human T cells and chemical hapten exposure. Time point defined: pre-sensitization, week 0. Indicated treatment: therapeutic diphenylcyclopropenone sensitization with weekly scalp DPC. This clonotype has more than one count but fewer than ten. Deletions cut 3 bases from V and 7 bases from J, with 15 bases between. Per germline, CDR1 DFQATT and CDR2 SNEGSKA (reference sequence). The CDR3 runs to 13 residues. TCRdb used MiXCR to reprocess the RACE reads, holding one entry per CDR3 protein. The sample records about 350,000 distinct CDR3 sequences, roughly 6% being singletons.

The chain has TRBV20-1 and TRBJ1-2, with D tentatively TRBD1 (6 bases). This receptor was identified in a woman aged 18-35 years with alopecia areata. Some clones in this sample may be carry-over from other donors' samples. The source material was whole blood, sampled in connection with sensitization to the hapten diphenylcyclopropenone (DPC). The CDR3 is CSASLSGDGGYTF. DNA of the CDR3: TGCAGTGCTAGTTTATCAGGGGATGGTGGCTACACCTTC.